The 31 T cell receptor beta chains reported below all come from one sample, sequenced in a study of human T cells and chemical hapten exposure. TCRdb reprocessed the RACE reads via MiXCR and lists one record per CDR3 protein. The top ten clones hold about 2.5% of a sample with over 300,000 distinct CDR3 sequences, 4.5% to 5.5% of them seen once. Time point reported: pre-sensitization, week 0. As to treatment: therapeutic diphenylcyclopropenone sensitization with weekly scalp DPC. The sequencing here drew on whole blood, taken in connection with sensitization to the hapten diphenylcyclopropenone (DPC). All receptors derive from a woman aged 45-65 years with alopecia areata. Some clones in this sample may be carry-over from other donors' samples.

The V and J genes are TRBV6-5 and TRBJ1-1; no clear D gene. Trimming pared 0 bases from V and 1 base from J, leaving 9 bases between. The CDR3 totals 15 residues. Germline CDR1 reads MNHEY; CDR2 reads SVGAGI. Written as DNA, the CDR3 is TGTGCCAGCAGTTACTCTGAGCCCTCGAACACTGAAGCTTTCTTT. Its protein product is CASSYSEPSNTEAFF.

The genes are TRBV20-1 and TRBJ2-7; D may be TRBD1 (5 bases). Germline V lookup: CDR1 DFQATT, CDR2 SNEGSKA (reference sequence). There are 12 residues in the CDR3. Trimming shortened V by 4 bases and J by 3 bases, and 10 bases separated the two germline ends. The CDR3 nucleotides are TGCAGTGCTAATGCTGACAGCTACGAGCAGTACTTC. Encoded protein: CSANADSYEQYF.

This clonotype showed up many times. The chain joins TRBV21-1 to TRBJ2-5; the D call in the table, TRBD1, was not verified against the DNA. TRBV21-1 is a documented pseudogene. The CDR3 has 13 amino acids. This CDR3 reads CARKTVTQETQYF. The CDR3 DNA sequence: TGTGCCAGGAAGACAGTTACACAAGAGACCCAGTACTTC.

The CDR3 DNA reads as TGTGCCAGCCGACAGGGCATCGAGCAGTACTTC. Translation: CASRQGIEQYF. The chain joins TRBV12-3 or TRBV12-4 to TRBJ2-7; 7 bases align to TRBD1. Germline trimming cut 8 bases from V and 6 bases from J; bases unmatched to any gene: 4. This CDR3 has 11 amino acids.

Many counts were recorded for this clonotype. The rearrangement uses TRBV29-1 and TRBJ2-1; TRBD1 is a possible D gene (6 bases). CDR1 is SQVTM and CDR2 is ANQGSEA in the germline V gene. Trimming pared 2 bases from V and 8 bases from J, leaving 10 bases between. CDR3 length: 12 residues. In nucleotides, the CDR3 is TGCAGCGTTGAATCCCAGGGGTATGAGCAGTTCTTC. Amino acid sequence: CSVESQGYEQFF.

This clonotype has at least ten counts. CDR3 DNA: TGTGCCAGCAGTTTAGCAGGGTCGAGGGCAGGGACCTACGAGCAGTACTTC. Its protein is CASSLAGSRAGTYEQYF. V gene TRBV12-3 or TRBV12-4 combines with J gene TRBJ2-7; D is tentatively TRBD1 or TRBD2 (5 bases each). The V gene lost 0 bases and the J gene lost 2 bases, with 17 bases spanning the gap. This CDR3 contains 17 residues.

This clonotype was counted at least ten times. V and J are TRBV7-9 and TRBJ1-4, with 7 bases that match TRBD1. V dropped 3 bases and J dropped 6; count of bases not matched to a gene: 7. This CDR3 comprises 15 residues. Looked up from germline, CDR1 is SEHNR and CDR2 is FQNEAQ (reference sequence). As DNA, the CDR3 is TGTGCCAGCAGCTTTTCCGGGACAGTAGATGAAAAACTGTTTTTT. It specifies CASSFSGTVDEKLFF.

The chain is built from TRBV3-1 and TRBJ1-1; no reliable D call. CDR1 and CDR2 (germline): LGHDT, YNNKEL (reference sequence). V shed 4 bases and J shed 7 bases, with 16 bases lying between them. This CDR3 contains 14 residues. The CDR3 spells CASSRVQEVREAFF. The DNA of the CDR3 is TGTGCCAGCAGCCGCGTCCAGGAGGTACGTGAAGCTTTCTTT.

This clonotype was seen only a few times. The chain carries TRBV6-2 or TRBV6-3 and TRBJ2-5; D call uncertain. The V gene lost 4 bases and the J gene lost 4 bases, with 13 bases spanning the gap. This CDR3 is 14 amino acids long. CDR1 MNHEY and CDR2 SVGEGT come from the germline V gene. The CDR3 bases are TGTGCCAGCAGTTCGGCCGGTTGGGGAGAGACCCAGTACTTC. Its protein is CASSSAGWGETQYF.

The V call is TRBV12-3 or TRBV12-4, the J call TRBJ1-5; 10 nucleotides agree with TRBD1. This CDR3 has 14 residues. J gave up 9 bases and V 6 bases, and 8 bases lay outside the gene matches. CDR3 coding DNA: TGTGCCAGCAGCTCCGGGACAGGGGATAGGCCCCAGCATTTT. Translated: CASSSGTGDRPQHF.

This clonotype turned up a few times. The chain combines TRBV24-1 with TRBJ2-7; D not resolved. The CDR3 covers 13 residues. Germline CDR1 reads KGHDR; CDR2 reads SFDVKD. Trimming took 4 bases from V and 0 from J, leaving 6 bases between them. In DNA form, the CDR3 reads TGTGCCACCAGTGACGACCTCTCCTACGAGCAGTACTTC. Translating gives CATSDDLSYEQYF.

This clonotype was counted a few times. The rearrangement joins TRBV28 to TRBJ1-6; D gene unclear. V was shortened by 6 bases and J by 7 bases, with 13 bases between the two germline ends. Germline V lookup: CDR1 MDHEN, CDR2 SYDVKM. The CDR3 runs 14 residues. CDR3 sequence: CASRTGGENSPLHF. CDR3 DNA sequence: TGTGCCAGCAGAACGGGCGGGGAAAATTCACCCCTCCACTTT.

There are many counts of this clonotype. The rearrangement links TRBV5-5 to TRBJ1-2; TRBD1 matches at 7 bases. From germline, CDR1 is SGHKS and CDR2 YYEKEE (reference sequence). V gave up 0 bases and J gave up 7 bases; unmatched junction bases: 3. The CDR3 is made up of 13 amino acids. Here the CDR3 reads CASSLDPGGGYTF. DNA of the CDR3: TGTGCCAGCAGCTTGGACCCAGGGGGTGGCTACACCTTC.

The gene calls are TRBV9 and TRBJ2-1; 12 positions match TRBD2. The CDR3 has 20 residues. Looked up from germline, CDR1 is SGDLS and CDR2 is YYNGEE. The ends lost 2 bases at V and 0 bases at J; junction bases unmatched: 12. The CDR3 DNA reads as TGTGCCAGCAGCGTTACTAGCGGGGGGCAGATACGAAGCTCCTACAATGAGCAGTTCTTC. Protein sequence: CASSVTSGGQIRSSYNEQFF.

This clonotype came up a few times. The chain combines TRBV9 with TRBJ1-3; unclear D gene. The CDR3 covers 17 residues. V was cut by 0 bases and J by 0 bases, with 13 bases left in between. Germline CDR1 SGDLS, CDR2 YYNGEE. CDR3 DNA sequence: TGTGCCAGCAGCGTAGAGGCCCATCCCAGCTCTGGAAACACCATATATTTT. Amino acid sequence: CASSVEAHPSSGNTIYF.

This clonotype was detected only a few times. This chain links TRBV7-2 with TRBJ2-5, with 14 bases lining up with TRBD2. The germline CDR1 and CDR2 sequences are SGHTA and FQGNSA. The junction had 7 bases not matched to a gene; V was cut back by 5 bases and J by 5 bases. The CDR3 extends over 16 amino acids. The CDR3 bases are TGTGCCAGCAGCCTCCGACTAGCGGGAGGGCCGGAGACCCAGTACTTC. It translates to CASSLRLAGGPETQYF.

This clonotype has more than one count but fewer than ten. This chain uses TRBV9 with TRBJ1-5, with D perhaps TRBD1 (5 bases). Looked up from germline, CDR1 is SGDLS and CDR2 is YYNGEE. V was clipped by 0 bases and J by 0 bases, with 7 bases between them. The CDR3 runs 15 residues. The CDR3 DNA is TGTGCCAGCAGCGTAGCTGGACATAGCAATCAGCCCCAGCATTTT. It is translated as CASSVAGHSNQPQHF.

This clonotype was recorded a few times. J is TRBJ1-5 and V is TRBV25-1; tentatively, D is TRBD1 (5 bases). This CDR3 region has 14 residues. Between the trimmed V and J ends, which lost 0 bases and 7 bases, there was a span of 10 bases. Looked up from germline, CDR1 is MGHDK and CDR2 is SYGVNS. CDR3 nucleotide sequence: TGTGCCAGCAGTGAATATGGAGGGGCACAGCCCCAGCATTTT. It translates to CASSEYGGAQPQHF.

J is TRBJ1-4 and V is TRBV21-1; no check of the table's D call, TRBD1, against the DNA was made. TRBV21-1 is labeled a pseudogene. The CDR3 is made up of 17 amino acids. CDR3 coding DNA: TGTGCCAGCAGCAAACCCGGACAGGTCGCAACTAATGAAAAACTGTTTTTT. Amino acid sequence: CASSKPGQVATNEKLFF.

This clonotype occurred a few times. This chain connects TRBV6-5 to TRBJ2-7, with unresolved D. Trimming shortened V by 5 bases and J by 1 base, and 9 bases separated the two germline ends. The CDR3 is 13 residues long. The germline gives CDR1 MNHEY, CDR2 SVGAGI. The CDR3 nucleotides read TGTGCCAGCAGTATTCAGGCTTCCTACGAGCAGTACTTC. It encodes CASSIQASYEQYF.

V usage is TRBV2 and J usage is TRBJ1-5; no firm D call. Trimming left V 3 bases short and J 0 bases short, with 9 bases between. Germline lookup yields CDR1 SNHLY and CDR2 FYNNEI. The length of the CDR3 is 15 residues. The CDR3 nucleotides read TGTGCCAGCAGTGAGTCTTCTCTTAGCAATCAGCCCCAGCATTTT. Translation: CASSESSLSNQPQHF.

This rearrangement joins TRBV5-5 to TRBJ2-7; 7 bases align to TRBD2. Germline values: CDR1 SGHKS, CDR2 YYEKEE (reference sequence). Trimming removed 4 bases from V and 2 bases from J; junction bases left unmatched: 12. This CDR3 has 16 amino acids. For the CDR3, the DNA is TGTGCCAGCAGCACGGGACTATCGTACGCCGCCTACGAGCAGTACTTC. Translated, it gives CASSTGLSYAAYEQYF.

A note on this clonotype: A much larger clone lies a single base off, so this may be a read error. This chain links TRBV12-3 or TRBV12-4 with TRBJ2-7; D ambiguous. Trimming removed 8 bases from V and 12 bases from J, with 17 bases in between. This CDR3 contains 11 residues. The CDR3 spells CASCQDVSRYF. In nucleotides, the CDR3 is TGTGCCAGCTGTCAGGACGTGTCGCGGTACTTC.

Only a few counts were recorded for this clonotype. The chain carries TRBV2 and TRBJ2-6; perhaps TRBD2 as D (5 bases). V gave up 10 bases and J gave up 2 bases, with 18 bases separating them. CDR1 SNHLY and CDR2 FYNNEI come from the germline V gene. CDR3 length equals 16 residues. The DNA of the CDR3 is TGTGCCACCTTAGGGAGCACGCGCCCTGGGGCCAACGTCCTGACTTTC. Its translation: CATLGSTRPGANVLTF.

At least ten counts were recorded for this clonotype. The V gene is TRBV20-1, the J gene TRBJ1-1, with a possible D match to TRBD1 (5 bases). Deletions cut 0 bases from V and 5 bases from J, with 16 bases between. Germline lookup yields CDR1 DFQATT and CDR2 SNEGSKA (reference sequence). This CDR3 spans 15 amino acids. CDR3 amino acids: CSARDGGGVGTEAFF. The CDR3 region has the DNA TGCAGTGCTAGAGATGGTGGGGGAGTGGGGACTGAAGCTTTCTTT.

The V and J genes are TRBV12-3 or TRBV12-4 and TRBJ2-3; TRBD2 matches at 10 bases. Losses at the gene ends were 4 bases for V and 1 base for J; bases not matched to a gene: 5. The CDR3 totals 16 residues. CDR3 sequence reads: CASSSPSGGGTDTQYF. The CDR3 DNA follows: TGTGCCAGCAGTTCCCCCAGCGGGGGGGGCACAGATACGCAGTATTTT.

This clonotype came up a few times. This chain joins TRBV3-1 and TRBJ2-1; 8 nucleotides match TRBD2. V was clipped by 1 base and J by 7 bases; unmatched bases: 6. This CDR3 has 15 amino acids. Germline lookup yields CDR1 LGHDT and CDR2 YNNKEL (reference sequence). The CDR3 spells CASSQVRGARNEQFF. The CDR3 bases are TGTGCCAGCAGCCAAGTGCGGGGGGCGAGGAATGAGCAGTTCTTC.

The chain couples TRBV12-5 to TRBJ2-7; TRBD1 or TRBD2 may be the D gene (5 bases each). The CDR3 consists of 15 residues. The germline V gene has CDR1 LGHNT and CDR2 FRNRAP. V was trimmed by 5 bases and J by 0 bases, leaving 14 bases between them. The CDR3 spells CASGPGTGSSYEQYF. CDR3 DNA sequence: TGTGCTAGTGGTCCGGGGACGGGGAGCTCCTACGAGCAGTACTTC.

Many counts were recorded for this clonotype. CDR3 in amino acids: CASSSTGATGNTIYF. Written as DNA, the CDR3 is TGTGCCAGCTCATCCACAGGGGCAACTGGAAACACCATATATTTT. This chain connects TRBV18 to TRBJ1-3; 7 bases align to TRBD1. The CDR3 loop spans 15 amino acids. The germline V gene encodes CDR1 KGHSH and CDR2 LQKENI. The J segment lost 2 bases and the V segment lost 5 bases, leaving 6 bases of the junction unmatched.

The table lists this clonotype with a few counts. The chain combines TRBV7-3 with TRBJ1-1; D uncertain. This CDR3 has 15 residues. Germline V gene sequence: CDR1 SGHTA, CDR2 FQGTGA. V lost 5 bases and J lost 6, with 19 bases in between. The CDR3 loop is CASSPDFGLVSEAFF. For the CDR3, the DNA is TGTGCCAGCAGCCCCGACTTTGGGTTGGTCTCTGAAGCTTTCTTT.

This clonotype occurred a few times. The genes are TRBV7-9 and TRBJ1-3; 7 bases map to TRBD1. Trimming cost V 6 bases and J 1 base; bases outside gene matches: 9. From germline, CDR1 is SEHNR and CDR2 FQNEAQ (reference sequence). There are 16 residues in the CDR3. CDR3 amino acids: CASSYTQGGSGNTIYF. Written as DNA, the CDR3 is TGTGCCAGCAGTTACACCCAGGGGGGATCTGGAAACACCATATATTTT. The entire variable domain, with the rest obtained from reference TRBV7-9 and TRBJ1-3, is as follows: DTGVSQNPRHKITKRGQNVTFRCDPISEHNRLYWYRQTLGQGPEFLTYFQNEAQLEKSRLLSDRFSAERPKGSFSTLEIQRTEQGDSAMYLCASSYTQGGSGNTIYFGEGSWLTVV.